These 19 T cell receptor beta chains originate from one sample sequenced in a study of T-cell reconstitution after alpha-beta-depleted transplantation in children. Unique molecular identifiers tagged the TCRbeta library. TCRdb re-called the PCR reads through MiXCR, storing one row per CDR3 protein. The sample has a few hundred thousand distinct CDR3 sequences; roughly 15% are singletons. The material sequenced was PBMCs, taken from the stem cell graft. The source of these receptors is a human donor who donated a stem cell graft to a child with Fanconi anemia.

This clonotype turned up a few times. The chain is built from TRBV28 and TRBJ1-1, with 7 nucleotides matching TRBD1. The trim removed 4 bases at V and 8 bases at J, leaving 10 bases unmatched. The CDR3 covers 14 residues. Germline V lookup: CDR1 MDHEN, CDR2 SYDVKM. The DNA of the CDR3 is TGTGCCAGCAGTTCCCATCAGGGGGGCGGCGAAGCTTTCTTT. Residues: CASSSHQGGGEAFF.

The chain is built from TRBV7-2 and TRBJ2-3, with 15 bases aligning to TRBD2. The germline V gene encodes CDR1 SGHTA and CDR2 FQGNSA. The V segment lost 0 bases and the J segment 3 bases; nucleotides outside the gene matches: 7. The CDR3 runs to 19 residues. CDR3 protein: CASSLARTSGGVGTDTQYF. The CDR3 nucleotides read TGTGCCAGCAGCTTAGCCCGGACTAGCGGGGGGGTGGGGACAGATACGCAGTATTTT.

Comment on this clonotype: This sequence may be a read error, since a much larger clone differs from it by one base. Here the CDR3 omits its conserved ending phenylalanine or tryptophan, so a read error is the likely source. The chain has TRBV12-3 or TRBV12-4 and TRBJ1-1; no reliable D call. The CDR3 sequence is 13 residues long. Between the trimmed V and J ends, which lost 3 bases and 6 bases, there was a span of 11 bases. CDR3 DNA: TGTGCCAGCAGTTTTAATCGCGGGGCTGAAGCTTTCTGT. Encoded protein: CASSFNRGAEAFC.

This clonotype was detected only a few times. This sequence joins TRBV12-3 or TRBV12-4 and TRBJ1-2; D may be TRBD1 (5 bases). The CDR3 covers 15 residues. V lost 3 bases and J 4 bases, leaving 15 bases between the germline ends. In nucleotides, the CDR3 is TGTGCCAGCAGTTTTCATGGGGCCCCGAGCTATGGCTACACCTTC. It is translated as CASSFHGAPSYGYTF.

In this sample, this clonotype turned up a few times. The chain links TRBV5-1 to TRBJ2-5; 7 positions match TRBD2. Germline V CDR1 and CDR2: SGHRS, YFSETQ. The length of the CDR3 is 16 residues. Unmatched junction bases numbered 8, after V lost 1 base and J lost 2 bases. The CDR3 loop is CASSLFSGGRQETQYF. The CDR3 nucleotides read TGCGCCAGCAGCTTGTTTTCCGGGGGGAGGCAAGAGACCCAGTACTTC.

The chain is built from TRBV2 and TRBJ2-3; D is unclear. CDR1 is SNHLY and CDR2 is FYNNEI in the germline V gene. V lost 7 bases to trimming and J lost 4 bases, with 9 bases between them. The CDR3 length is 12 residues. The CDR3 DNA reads TGTGCCAGCAAGGCAGGCGCAGATACGCAGTATTTT. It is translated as CASKAGADTQYF.

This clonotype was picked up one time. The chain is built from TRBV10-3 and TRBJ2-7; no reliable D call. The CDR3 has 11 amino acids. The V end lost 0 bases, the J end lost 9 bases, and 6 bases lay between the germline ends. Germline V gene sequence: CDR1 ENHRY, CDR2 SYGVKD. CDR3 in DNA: TGTGCCATCAGTGAGTCGCGAGGGCAGTACTTC. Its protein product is CAISESRGQYF.

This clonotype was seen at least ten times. In nucleotides, the CDR3 is TGTGCCAGCAGCCCAAAACTAGCGGGGGAGGTCGGCACAGATACGCAGTATTTT. Its protein product is CASSPKLAGEVGTDTQYF. The chain is built from TRBV11-2 and TRBJ2-3; the match to TRBD2 covers 11 bases. V lost 5 bases, J lost 1 base, and 11 bases stayed unmatched. The V gene's germline CDR1 is SGHAT and CDR2 FQNNGV. CDR3 length equals 18 residues.

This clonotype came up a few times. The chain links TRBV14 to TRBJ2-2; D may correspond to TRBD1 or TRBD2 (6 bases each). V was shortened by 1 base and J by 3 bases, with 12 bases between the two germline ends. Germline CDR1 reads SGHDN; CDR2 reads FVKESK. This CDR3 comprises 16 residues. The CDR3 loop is CASSQVGGPDTGELFF. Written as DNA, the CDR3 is TGTGCCAGCAGCCAAGTGGGGGGCCCGGACACCGGGGAGCTGTTTTTT.

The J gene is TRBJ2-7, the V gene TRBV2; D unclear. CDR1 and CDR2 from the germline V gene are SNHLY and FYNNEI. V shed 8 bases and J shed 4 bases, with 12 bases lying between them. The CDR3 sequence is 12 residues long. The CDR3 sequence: CASDSSSYEQYF. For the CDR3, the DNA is TGTGCCAGCGATTCGTCTTCTTACGAGCAGTACTTC.

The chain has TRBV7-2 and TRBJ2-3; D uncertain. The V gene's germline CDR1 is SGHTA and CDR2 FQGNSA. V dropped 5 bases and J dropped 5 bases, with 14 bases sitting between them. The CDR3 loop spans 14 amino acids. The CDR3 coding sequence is TGTGCCAGCAGCGTAAACATAGCAGGAGATACGCAGTATTTT. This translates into CASSVNIAGDTQYF. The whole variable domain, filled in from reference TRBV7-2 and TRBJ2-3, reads GAGVSQSPSNKVTEKGKDVELRCDPISGHTALYWYRQSLGQGLEFLIYFQGNSAPDKSGLPSDRFSAERTGGSVSTLTIQRTQQEDSAVYLCASSVNIAGDTQYFGPGTRLTVL.

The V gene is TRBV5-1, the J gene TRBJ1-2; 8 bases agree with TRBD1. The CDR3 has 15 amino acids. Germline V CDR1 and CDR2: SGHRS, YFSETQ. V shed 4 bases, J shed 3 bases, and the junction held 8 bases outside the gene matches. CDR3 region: CASSAGQGWDYGYTF. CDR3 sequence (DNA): TGCGCCAGCAGCGCCGGACAGGGATGGGACTATGGCTACACCTTC.

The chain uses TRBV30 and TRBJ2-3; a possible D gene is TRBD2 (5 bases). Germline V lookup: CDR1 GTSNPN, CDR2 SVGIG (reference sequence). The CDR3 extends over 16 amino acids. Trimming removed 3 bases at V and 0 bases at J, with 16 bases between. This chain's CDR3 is CAWSLGSTSSTDTQYF. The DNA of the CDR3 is TGTGCCTGGAGCCTGGGGAGTACATCTAGCACAGATACGCAGTATTTT.

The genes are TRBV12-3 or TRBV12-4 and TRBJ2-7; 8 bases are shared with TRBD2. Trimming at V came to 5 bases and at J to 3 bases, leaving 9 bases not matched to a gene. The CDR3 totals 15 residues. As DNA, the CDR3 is TGTGCCAGCAGTCCGAGGACTAGCCCCAACTACGAGCAGTACTTC. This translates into CASSPRTSPNYEQYF.

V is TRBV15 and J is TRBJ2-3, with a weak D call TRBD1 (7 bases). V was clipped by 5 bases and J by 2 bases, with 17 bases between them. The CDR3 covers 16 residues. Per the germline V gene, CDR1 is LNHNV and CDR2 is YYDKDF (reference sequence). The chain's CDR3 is CATSRGTDQNTDTQYF. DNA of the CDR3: TGTGCCACCAGCCGCGGGACAGACCAAAACACAGATACGCAGTATTTT.

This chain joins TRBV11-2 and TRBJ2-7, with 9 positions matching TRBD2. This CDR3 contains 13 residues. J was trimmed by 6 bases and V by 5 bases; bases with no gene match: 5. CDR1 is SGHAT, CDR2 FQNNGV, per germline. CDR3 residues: CASSPLTSGEQYV. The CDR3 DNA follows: TGTGCCAGCAGCCCATTGACTAGCGGCGAGCAGTACGTC.

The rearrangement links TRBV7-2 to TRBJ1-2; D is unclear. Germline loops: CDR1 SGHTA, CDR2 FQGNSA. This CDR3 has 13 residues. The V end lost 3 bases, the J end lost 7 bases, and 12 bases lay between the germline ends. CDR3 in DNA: TGTGCCAGCAGCTTTGGCGCCAAGGGTGGCTACACCTTC. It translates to CASSFGAKGGYTF.

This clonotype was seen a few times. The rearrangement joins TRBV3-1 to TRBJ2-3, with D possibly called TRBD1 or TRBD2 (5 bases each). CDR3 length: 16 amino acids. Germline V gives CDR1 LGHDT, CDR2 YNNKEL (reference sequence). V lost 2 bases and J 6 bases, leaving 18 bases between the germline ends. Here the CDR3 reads CASSQIGAPLPDTQYF. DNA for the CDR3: TGTGCCAGCAGCCAAATCGGGGCTCCTCTGCCCGATACGCAGTATTTT.

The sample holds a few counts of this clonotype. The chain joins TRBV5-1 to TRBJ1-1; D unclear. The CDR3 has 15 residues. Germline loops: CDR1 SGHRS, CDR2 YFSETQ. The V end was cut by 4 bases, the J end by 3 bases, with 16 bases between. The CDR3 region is CASSLGSGTDTEAFF. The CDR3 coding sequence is TGCGCCAGCAGCCTGGGGTCAGGAACGGACACTGAAGCTTTCTTT. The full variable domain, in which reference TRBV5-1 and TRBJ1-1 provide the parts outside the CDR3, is KAGVTQTPRYLIKTRGQQVTLSCSPISGHRSVSWYQQTPGQGLQFLFEYFSETQRNKGNFPGRFSGRQFSNSRSEMNVSTLELGDSALYLCASSLGSGTDTEAFFGQGTRLTVV.